This TCR beta chain was captured by sequencing in a study of T cells in Graves' hyperthyroidism and ophthalmopathy. Researchers took RNA transcripts and amplified the TCR beta CDR3 regions from them. Carried out on the TCR CDR3, a first-round RT-PCR used the HTBI primer set. MiXCR was run by TCRdb on the multiplex PCR reads, yielding one entry per CDR3 protein. The table has about 520,000 distinct CDR3 sequences, 20% seen once. This clonotype has at least ten counts. Sequenced input: blood. The clonotype originates from a man younger than 35 with Graves' hyperthyroidism.

The CDR3 protein is CASSLTLKGTSAVYEQYF. CDR3 DNA: TGTGCCAGCAGTTTAACCTTAAAGGGGACTAGCGCCGTCTACGAGCAGTACTTC. The rearrangement links TRBV7-4 to TRBJ2-7; 10 bases align to TRBD2. CDR1 is SGHVT, CDR2 SQSDAQ, per germline. The CDR3 totals 18 residues. V lost 6 bases to trimming and J lost 3 bases; unmatched junction nucleotides: 17.